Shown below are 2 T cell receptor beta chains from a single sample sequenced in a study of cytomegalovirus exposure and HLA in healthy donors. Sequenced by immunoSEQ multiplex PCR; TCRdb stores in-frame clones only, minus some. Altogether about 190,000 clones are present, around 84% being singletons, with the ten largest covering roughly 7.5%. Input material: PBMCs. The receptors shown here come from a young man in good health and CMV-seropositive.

CDR3 coding DNA: TGTGCCAGCAGCCCCTCTCGGAGAGACTATGGCTACACCTTC. It is translated as CASSPSRRDYGYTF. The chain couples TRBV5-6 to TRBJ1-2, with D hard to call. The germline V and J ends were trimmed by 4 bases and 3 bases, with 13 bases remaining between them. The germline V gene encodes CDR1 SGHDT and CDR2 YYEEEE. This CDR3 comprises 14 residues.

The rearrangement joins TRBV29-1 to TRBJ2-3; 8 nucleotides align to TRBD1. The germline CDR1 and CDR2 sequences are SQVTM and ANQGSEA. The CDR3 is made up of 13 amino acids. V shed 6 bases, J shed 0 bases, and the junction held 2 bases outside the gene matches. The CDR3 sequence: CSVRQGSTDTQYF. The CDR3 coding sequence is TGCAGCGTGAGACAGGGGAGCACAGATACGCAGTATTTT.